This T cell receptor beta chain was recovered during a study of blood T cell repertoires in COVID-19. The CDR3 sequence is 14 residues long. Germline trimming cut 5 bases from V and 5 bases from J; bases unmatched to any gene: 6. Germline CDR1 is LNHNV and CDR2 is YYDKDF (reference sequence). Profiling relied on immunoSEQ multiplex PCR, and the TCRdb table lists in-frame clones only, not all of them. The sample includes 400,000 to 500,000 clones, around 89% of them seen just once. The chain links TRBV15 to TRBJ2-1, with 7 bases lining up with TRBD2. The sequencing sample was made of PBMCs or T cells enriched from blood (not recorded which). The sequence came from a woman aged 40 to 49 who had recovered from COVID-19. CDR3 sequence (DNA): TGTGCCACCAGCCGGCGGGAGCCGCACAATGAGCAGTTCTTC. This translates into CATSRREPHNEQFF.